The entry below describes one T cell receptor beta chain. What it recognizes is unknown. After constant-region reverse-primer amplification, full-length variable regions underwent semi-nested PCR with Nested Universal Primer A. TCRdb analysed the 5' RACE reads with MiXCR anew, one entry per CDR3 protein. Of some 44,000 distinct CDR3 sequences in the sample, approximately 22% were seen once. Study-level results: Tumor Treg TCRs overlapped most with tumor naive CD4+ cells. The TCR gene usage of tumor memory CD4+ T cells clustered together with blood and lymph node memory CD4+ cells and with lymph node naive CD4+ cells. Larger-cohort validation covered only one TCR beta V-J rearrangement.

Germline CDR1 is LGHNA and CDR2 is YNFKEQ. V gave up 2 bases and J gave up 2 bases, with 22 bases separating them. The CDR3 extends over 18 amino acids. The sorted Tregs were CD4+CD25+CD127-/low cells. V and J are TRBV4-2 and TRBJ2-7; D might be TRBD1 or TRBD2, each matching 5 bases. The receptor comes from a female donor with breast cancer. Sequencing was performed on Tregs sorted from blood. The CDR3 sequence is CASSQRDRAGWRTYEQYF. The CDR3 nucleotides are TGTGCCAGCAGCCAACGGGACCGGGCGGGTTGGCGGACCTACGAGCAGTACTTC.